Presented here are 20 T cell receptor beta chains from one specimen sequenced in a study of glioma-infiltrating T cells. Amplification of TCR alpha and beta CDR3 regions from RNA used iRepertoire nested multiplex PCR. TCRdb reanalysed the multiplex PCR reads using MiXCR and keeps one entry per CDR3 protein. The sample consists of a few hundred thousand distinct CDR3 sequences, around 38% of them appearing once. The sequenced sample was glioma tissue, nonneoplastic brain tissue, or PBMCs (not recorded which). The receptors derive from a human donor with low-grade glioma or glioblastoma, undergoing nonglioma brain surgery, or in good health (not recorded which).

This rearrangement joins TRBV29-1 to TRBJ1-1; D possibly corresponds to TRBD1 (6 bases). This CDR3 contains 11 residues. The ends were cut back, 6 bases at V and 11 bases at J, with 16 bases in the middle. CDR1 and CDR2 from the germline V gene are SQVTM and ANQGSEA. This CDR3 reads CSVPRGSAAFF. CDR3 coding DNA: TGCAGCGTCCCCAGGGGATCTGCCGCTTTCTTT.

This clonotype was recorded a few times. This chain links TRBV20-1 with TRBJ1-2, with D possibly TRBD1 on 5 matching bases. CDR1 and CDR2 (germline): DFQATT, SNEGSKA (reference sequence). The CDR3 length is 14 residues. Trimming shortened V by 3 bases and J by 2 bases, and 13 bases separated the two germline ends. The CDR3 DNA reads TGCAGTGCTAGGGGGGAGGGCGTGAACTATGGCTACACCTTC. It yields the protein CSARGEGVNYGYTF.

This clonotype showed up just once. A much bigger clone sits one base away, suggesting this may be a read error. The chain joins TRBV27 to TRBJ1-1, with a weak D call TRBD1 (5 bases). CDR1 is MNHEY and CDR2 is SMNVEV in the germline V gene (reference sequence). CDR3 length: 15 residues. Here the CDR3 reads CACRPVGGLGTEAFF. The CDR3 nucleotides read TGTGCCTGCAGGCCTGTTGGGGGGTTGGGCACTGAAGCTTTCTTT.

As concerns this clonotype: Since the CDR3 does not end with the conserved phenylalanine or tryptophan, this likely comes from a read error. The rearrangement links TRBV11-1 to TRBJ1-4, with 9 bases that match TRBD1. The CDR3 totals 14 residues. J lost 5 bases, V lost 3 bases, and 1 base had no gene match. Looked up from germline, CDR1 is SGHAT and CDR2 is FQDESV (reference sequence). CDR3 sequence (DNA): TGTGCCAGCAGCTTCGGGACAGGGAATGAAAAACTGTTTTGT. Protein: CASSFGTGNEKLFC.

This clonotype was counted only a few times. CDR3 sequence: CASTPTFYSYNEQFF. The CDR3, as DNA: TGTGCCAGTACCCCGACTTTTTACTCCTACAATGAGCAGTTCTTC. The chain employs TRBV19 and TRBJ2-1, with D unclear. There are 15 residues in the CDR3. The germline gives CDR1 LNHDA, CDR2 SQIVND (reference sequence). Trimming removed 7 bases at V and 0 bases at J, with 13 bases between.

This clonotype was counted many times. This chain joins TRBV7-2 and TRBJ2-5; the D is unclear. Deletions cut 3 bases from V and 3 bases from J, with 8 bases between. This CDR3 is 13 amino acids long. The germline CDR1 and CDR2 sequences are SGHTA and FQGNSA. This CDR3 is CASSLVGKETQYF. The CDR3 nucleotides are TGTGCCAGCAGCTTGGTGGGGAAAGAGACCCAGTACTTC.

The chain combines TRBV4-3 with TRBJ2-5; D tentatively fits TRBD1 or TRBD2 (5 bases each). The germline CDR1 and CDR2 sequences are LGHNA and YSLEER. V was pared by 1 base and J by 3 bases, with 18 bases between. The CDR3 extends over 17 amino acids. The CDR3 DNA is TGCGCCAGCAGCCAAGCTCCCAACCCGGGACGTAAAGAGACCCAGTACTTC. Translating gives CASSQAPNPGRKETQYF.

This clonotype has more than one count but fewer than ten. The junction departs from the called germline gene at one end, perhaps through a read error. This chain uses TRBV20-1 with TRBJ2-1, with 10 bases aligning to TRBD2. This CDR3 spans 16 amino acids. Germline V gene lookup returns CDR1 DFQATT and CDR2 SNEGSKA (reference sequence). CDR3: CGARDWSSGSRAEQFF. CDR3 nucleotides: TGCGGTGCTAGAGATTGGTCTAGCGGGAGTAGGGCTGAGCAGTTCTTC.

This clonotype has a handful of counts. DNA for the CDR3: TGCAGTGCTGGAAGTTCCGCGCCTTATCAGCCCCAGCATTTT. This encodes CSAGSSAPYQPQHF. J is TRBJ1-5 and V is TRBV20-1; no clear D gene. Germline V lookup: CDR1 DFQATT, CDR2 SNEGSKA (reference sequence). The CDR3 is 14 residues long. V lost 5 bases and J 5 bases, leaving 16 bases between the germline ends.

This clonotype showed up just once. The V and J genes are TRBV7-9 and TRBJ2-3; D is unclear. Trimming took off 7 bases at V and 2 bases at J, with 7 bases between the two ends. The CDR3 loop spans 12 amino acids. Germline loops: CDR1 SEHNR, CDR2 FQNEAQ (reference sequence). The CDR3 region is CASTSHTDTQYF. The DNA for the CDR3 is TGTGCCAGCACCTCCCACACAGATACGCAGTATTTT.

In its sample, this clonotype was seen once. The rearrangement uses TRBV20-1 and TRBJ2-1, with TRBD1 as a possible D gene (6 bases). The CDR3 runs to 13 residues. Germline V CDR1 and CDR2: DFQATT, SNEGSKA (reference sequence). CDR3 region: CSVNRDPYNEQFF. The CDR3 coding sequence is TGCAGCGTGAACAGGGACCCCTACAATGAGCAGTTCTTC.

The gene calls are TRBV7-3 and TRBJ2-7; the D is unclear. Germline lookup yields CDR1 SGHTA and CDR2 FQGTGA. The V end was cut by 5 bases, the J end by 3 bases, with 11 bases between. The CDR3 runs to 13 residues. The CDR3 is CASSLRSDYEQYF. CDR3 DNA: TGTGCCAGCAGCCTCCGGTCAGACTACGAGCAGTACTTC.

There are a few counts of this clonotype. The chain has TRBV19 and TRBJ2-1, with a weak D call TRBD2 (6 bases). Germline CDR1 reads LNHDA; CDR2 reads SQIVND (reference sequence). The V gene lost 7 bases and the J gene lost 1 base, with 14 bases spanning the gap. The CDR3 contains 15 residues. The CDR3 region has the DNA TGTGCCAGTAAGGGACTGACAGTATCCTACAATGAGCAGTTCTTC. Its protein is CASKGLTVSYNEQFF.

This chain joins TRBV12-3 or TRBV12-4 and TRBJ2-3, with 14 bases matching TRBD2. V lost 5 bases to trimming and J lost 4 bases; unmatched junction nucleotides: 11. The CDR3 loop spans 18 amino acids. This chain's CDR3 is CASSPGTSGSLGPDTQYF. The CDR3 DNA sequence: TGTGCCAGCAGTCCCGGGACTAGCGGGAGTCTGGGCCCAGATACGCAGTATTTT.

CDR3 DNA sequence: TGTGCCAGCAGTTTTCACACGGGCACCTACGAGCAGTACTTC. Translation gives CASSFHTGTYEQYF. This chain uses TRBV28 with TRBJ2-7; no definite D call. The ends were cut back, 3 bases at V and 2 bases at J, with 11 bases in the middle. The germline gives CDR1 MDHEN, CDR2 SYDVKM. The CDR3 totals 14 residues. The complete variable domain, with remaining parts taken from reference TRBV28 and TRBJ2-7, reads DVKVTQSSRYLVKRTGEKVFLECVQDMDHENMFWYRQDPGLGLRLIYFSYDVKMKEKGDIPEGYSVSREKKERFSLILESASTNQTSMYLCASSFHTGTYEQYFGPGTRLTVT.

CDR3 sequence reads: CASSRVGSNQPQHF. CDR3 nucleotide sequence: TGTGCCAGCAGTAGGGTTGGTAGCAATCAGCCCCAGCATTTT. The V and J genes are TRBV6-1 and TRBJ1-5; no clear D. CDR1 is MNHNS, CDR2 SASEGT, per germline. There are 14 residues in the CDR3. The ends were cut back, 5 bases at V and 0 bases at J, with 8 bases in the middle.

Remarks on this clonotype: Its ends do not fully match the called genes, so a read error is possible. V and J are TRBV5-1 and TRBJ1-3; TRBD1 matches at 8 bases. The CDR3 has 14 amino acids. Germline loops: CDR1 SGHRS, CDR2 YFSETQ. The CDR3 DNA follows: TGCGCCGGCAGCGTTGGGACAGGCGGAAACACCATATATTTT. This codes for CAGSVGTGGNTIYF.

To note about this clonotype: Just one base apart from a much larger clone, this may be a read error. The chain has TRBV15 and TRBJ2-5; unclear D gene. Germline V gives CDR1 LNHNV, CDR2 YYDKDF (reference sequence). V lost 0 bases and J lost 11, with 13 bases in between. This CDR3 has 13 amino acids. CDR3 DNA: TGTGCCACCAGCAGAGATCTATACAATGAGCAGTACTTC. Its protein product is CATSRDLYNEQYF.

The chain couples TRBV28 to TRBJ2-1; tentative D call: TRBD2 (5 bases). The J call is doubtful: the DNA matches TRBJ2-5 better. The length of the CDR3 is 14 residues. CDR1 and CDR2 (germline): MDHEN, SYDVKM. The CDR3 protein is CASRRGGRIETQYF. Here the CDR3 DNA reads TGTGCCAGCAGACGGGGTGGCAGGATAGAGACCCAGTACTTC.

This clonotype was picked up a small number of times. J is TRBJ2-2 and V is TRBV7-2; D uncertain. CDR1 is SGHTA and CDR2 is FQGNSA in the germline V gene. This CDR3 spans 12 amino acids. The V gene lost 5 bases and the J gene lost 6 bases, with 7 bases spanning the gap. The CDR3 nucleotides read TGTGCCAGCAGCGTTAGGGCCGGGGAGCTGTTTTTT. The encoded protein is CASSVRAGELFF.